One sample yielded the 5 T cell receptor beta chains listed below, sequenced in a study of early T cells in non-severe SARS-CoV-2 infection. In TCRdb, the 5' RACE reads were re-called with MiXCR into one record per CDR3 protein. Among nearly 110,000 distinct CDR3 sequences listed, over 8.5% were seen once. The material sequenced was whole blood. These receptors all stem from an adult who was a healthcare worker with PCR-confirmed SARS-CoV-2 infection or an uninfected control (not recorded which).

This clonotype was seen many times. This chain joins TRBV6-1 and TRBJ1-1; TRBD1 agrees at 7 bases. The trim removed 6 bases at V and 5 bases at J, leaving 12 bases unmatched. The CDR3 covers 15 residues. In germline, CDR1 is MNHNS, CDR2 SASEGT. CDR3 protein: CASRIRQGSGTEAFF. The DNA for the CDR3 is TGTGCCAGCAGGATAAGACAGGGATCGGGAACTGAAGCTTTCTTT.

This clonotype was counted once. An end of the junction does not agree with germline; a read error may underlie this. The V and J genes are TRBV19 and TRBJ2-1, with no clear D. The CDR3 length is 14 residues. Germline CDR1 and CDR2: LNHDA and SQIVND (reference sequence). This CDR3 is CACSITNRDNEQFF. CDR3 coding DNA: TGTGCCTGTAGTATCACCAACCGGGACAATGAGCAGTTCTTC. Variable domain in full (rest from reference TRBV19 and TRBJ2-1): DGGITQSPKYLFRKEGQNVTLSCEQNLNHDAMYWYRQDPGQGLRLIYYSQIVNDFQKGDIAEGYSVSREKKESFPLTVTSAQKNPTAFYLCACSITNRDNEQFFGPGTRLTVL.

This clonotype was detected only a few times. V is TRBV7-9 and J is TRBJ2-5; TRBD1 aligns across 8 bases. J lost 4 bases, V lost 1 base, and 5 bases had no gene match. The CDR3 has 15 amino acids. CDR1 is SEHNR and CDR2 is FQNEAQ in the germline V gene (reference sequence). CDR3 residues: CASSLVRGRRETQYF. The DNA for the CDR3 is TGTGCCAGCAGCTTAGTCAGGGGGCGGAGAGAGACCCAGTACTTC.

This clonotype was detected many times. The chain is built from TRBV6-2 or TRBV6-3 and TRBJ1-5; D unclear. Germline lookup yields CDR1 MNHEY and CDR2 SVGEGT. The CDR3 contains 17 residues. V lost 0 bases and J 1 base, leaving 13 bases between the germline ends. CDR3 amino acids: CASSYSTSLPSNQPQHF. CDR3 bases: TGTGCCAGCAGTTACTCGACGAGTTTGCCGAGCAATCAGCCCCAGCATTTT.

This clonotype has just a few counts. The chain employs TRBV28 and TRBJ2-3; 7 bases are a match to TRBD2. Germline CDR1 MDHEN, CDR2 SYDVKM. Trimming removed 5 bases from V and 6 bases from J; junction bases left unmatched: 17. The CDR3 length is 17 residues. CDR3 loop: CASSPPLLAAAGDTQYF. Written as DNA, the CDR3 is TGTGCCAGCAGTCCCCCCCTCCTAGCGGCGGCGGGCGATACGCAGTATTTT.